This T cell receptor beta chain originates from a study of OX40 agonist ivuxolimab in advanced cancers. TCRdb's copy holds only in-frame clones and misses some; the assay was immunoSEQ multiplex PCR. The table records over 40,000 clones, 65% to 85% of them present only once. The study's findings and limits: Within 6 weeks, CD4+ and CD8+ blood T cells expanded clonally at 0.1 to 3.0 mg/kg.

As regards this clone: Its matching antigen is unknown.

This specimen was CD4+ or CD8+ T cells sorted from blood, taken in a trial of the OX40 agonist ivuxolimab. The TCR originated in an adult with an advanced solid tumor such as melanoma, head and neck, liver or kidney cancer.

CDR3 nucleotide sequence: TGTGCCAGCAGTGAGGGACAGGGTTTTACGGAGCAGTTCTTC. Amino acid sequence: CASSEGQGFTEQFF. The chain joins TRBV6-1 to TRBJ2-1; 9 bases map to TRBD1. The V and J ends lost 3 bases and 10 bases, in that order; junction bases with no gene match: 7. Germline V gene data show CDR1 as MNHNS and CDR2 as SASEGT. This CDR3 is 14 amino acids long.